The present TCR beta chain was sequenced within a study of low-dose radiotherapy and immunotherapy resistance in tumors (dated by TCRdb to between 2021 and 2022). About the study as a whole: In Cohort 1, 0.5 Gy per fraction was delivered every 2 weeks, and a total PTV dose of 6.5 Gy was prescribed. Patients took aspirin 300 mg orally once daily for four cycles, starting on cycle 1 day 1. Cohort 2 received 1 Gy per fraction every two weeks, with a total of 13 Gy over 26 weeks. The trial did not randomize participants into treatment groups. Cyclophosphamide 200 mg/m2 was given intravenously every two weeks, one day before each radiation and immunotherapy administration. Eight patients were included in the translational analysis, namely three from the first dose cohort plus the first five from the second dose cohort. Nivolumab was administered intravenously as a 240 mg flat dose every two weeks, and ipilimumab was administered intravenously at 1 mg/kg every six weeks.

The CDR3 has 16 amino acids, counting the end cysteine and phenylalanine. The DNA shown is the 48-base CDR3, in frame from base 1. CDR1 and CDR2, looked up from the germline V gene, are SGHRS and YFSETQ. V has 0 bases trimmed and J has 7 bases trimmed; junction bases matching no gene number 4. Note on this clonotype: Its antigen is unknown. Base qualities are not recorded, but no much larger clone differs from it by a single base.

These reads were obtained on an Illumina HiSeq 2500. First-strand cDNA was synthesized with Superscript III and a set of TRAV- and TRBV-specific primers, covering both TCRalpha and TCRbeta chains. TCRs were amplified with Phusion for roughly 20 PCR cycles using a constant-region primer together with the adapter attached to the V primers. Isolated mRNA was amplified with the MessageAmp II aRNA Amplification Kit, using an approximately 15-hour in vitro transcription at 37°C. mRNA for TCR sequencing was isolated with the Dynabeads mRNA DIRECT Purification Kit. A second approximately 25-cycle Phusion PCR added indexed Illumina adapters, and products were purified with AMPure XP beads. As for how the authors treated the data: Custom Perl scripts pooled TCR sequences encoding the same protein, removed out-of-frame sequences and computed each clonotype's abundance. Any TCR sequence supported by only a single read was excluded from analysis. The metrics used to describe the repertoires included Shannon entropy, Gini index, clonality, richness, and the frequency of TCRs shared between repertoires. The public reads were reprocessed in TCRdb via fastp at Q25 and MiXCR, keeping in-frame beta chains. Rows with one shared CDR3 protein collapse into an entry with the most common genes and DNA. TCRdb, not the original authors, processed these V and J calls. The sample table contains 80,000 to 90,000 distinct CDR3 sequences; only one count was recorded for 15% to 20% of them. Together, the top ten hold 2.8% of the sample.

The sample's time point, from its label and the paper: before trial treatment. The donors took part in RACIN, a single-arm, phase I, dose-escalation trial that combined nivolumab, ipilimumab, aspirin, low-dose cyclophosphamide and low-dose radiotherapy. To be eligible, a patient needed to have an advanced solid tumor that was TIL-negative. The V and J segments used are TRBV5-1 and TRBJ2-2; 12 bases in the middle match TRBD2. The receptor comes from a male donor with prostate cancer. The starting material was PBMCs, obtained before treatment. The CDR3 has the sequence CASSLDRGLAGGELFF. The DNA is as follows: TGCGCCAGCAGCTTGGACAGGGGACTAGCGGGCGGGGAGCTGTTTTTT.